This T cell receptor beta chain emerged from a study of T-cell memory formation after mild COVID-19 listed by TCRdb under 2021. With regard to the full study: TCR sequence clusters from the two donors were largely donor specific. T-cell clones expanding and contracting after mild COVID-19 in a couple of donors were tracked by longitudinal TCRalpha and TCRbeta repertoire sequencing. Two young, previously healthy adult volunteers, one female and one male, were included in the cohort. General findings and caveats noted by the study authors: Some responding clones were detected in pre-infection memory, which suggested that pre-existing cross-reactive memory T cells had joined the SARS-CoV-2 response. Only a couple of mild cases were covered in the study, and larger cohorts including severe cases with pre-infection samples were considered necessary. From day 15 to 85, contracting clones showed balanced CD4/CD8 phenotypes, whereas a second wave of clones that expanded from day 15 to 37 leaned towards CD4+. Contracting CD4+ clones were found mainly in CM and EM memory subsets, while CD8+ clones were enriched in EMRA. SARS-CoV-2 specificity of the second-wave clones peaking on day 37 was not confirmed.

The CDR3 has 15 amino acids, counting the end cysteine and phenylalanine. This entry keeps only the CDR3 DNA: 45 bases, framed from base 1. The germline V gene specifies SGHTA as CDR1 and FQGTGA as CDR2. At the junction V is shortened by 10 bases and J by 8 bases; bases outside the gene matches: 13. The run used an Illumina NovaSeq 6000. TCRalpha and TCRbeta cDNA libraries were constructed by 5'RACE with constant-segment primers, with sample barcodes and unique molecular identifiers being introduced. RNA was extracted from every sample with Trizol reagent. Amplification of the libraries took two PCR steps, and the second step added a second sample barcode plus Illumina TruSeq adapters. Sequencing of libraries was performed on an Illumina NovaSeq with 2 x 150 bp paired-end reads. The paper's data handling went like this. The reads were demultiplexed and collapsed into UMI-guided consensus sequences using migec v1.2.7. Using mixcr v2.1.11, the UMI consensuses were aligned to TRA and TRB V and J templates and assembled into clonotypes. Clonotypes were classified as expanded or contracted when called significant by both edgeR and NoisET, with noise models trained on biological replicates. edgeR calls used a false discovery rate-adjusted p below 0.01 and a log2 fold-change threshold of 1. As an exploratory analysis of dynamics, PCA with hierarchical clustering was applied to max-normalized trajectories of the 1000 most abundant clonotypes. Separately sequenced CD4+ and CD8+ repertoires were used to assign the CD4 or CD8 phenotype of responding clones. TCRdb reprocessed the public reads (quality trimming at Q25 with fastp, clone calling with MiXCR) and kept in-frame beta chains. Merged by CDR3 protein, the rows form single entries marked with the most common genes and DNA. None of the V and J calls come from the authors' own analysis; TCRdb made them. Across this sample there are hundreds of thousands of distinct CDR3 sequences, with about 20% seen only once. Around 9.2% of the sample is taken by the ten largest.

PBMCs were isolated by Ficoll-Paque density gradient centrifugation. This clonotype occurred many times. Its antigen is unknown. Nothing much larger sits one base from this clone, and base qualities are not available. The sequence was collected from an adult woman who had mild COVID-19 (a few samples of this study predate the infection). The sample titles of this study are shuffled in the database, so cell type and time point are left out; the donor was told from shared clones. The sequence joins TRBV7-3 to TRBJ2-1; 11 middle bases align to TRBD2. The sequenced material came from PBMCs or a T cell subset sorted from them (not recorded which). The nucleotide sequence is given as TGTGCCACCGCGACTAGCGGGGCGCCTGAGGATGAGCAGTTCTTC. Translated, it reads CATATSGAPEDEQFF. The full variable domain, with segments outside the CDR3 supplied by the reference TRBV7-3 and TRBJ2-1 proteins, appears as GAGVSQTPSNKVTEKGKYVELRCDPISGHTALYWYRQSLGQGPEFLIYFQGTGAADDSGLPNDRFFAVRPEGSVSTLKIQRTERGDSAVYLCATATSGAPEDEQFFGPGTRLTVL.